Below, 24 T cell receptor beta chains from the same sample are listed, as sequenced in a study of OX40 agonist ivuxolimab in advanced cancers. Sequencing used immunoSEQ multiplex PCR; TCRdb keeps in-frame clones, though not all of them. Counted here are fewer than 40,000 clones, approximately 89% occurring once; the ten biggest clones make up roughly 1%. Specimen: CD4+ or CD8+ T cells sorted from blood, collected in a trial of the OX40 agonist ivuxolimab. The receptors come from an adult with an advanced solid tumor such as melanoma, head and neck, liver or kidney cancer.

V usage is TRBV9 and J usage is TRBJ2-5; 8 bases match TRBD1. With 3 bases clipped from V and 5 bases from J, the junction kept 3 bases outside the gene matches. CDR3 length equals 13 residues. Germline CDR1 SGDLS, CDR2 YYNGEE. In DNA, the CDR3 is TGTGCCAGCAGCGGACAGGGGTGGGAGACCCAGTACTTC. Translating it yields CASSGQGWETQYF.

The chain carries TRBV27 and TRBJ2-1; TRBD2 might be the D (5 bases). The ends were cut back, 2 bases at V and 7 bases at J, with 15 bases in the middle. CDR3 size: 15 residues. From germline, CDR1 is MNHEY and CDR2 SMNVEV (reference sequence). The CDR3 reads CASSLEPGSMNEQFF. CDR3 in DNA: TGTGCCAGCAGTTTAGAGCCGGGGTCTATGAATGAGCAGTTCTTC.

The J gene is TRBJ1-6, the V gene TRBV28; TRBD1 matches at 9 bases. J gave up 7 bases and V 8 bases, and 3 bases lay outside the gene matches. CDR1 is MDHEN, CDR2 SYDVKM, per germline. The CDR3 has 13 residues. Written as DNA, the CDR3 is TGTGCCAGCCAGGGACAGGGAAATTCACCCCTCCACTTT. Protein: CASQGQGNSPLHF. The full variable domain, in which reference TRBV28 and TRBJ1-6 provide the parts outside the CDR3, is DVKVTQSSRYLVKRTGEKVFLECVQDMDHENMFWYRQDPGLGLRLIYFSYDVKMKEKGDIPEGYSVSREKKERFSLILESASTNQTSMYLCASQGQGNSPLHFGNGTRLTVT.

The CDR3 coding sequence is TGTGCCAGCAGTTTAGCGACAGGGTCGCCGTTCTTC. It specifies CASSLATGSPFF. This chain links TRBV27 with TRBJ2-1, with TRBD1 matching over 7 bases. Germline V lookup: CDR1 MNHEY, CDR2 SMNVEV (reference sequence). V was clipped by 2 bases and J by 15 bases; unmatched bases: 7. The CDR3 extends over 12 amino acids.

The chain is built from TRBV4-2 and TRBJ2-3; 8 bases agree with TRBD2. This CDR3 contains 19 residues. Germline assignment: CDR1 LGHNA and CDR2 YNFKEQ. Germline trimming cut 0 bases from V and 4 bases from J; bases unmatched to any gene: 15. The CDR3 is CASSQEAGTSDGAADTQYF. The CDR3 region has the DNA TGTGCCAGCAGCCAAGAAGCGGGGACTAGTGATGGGGCAGCAGATACGCAGTATTTT.

Here the CDR3 DNA reads TGTGCCAGCAGTTACAGTCCAGGGGGCTCTCAGCCCCAGCATTTT. Translating gives CASSYSPGGSQPQHF. This chain connects TRBV6-5 to TRBJ1-5, with TRBD1 matching over 8 bases. In germline, CDR1 is MNHEY, CDR2 SVGAGI. V lost 2 bases, J lost 6 bases, and 6 bases stayed unmatched. There are 15 residues in the CDR3.

The chain has TRBV11-2 and TRBJ1-4; D is ambiguous. This CDR3 has 17 residues. V was pared by 1 base and J by 8 bases, with 20 bases between. Per germline, CDR1 SGHAT and CDR2 FQNNGV. The DNA for the CDR3 is TGTGCCAGCAGCTTAGGGGCGCGTGCCGGGTTAGGGGAAAAACTGTTTTTT. This translates into CASSLGARAGLGEKLFF.

The chain is built from TRBV28 and TRBJ2-7; no definite D call. V dropped 6 bases and J dropped 0 bases, with 12 bases sitting between them. CDR1 and CDR2 from the germline V gene are MDHEN and SYDVKM. The CDR3 is 14 amino acids. DNA for the CDR3: TGTGCCAGCAGAGAGGACCACAGCTCCTACGAGCAGTACTTC. Residues: CASREDHSSYEQYF.

This clone appeared once. Written as DNA, the CDR3 is TGTGCCAGCTCACCCGACCCGGGGAACACTGAAGCTTTCTTT. Protein product: CASSPDPGNTEAFF. The chain employs TRBV18 and TRBJ1-1; no firm D call. Trimming took 3 bases from V and 1 from J, leaving 9 bases between them. The germline gives CDR1 KGHSH, CDR2 LQKENI. CDR3 size: 14 residues.

The gene calls are TRBV10-3 and TRBJ2-7; D is tentatively TRBD1 or TRBD2 (5 bases each). Trimming took 4 bases from V and 6 from J, leaving 28 bases between them. Looked up from germline, CDR1 is ENHRY and CDR2 is SYGVKD. There are 18 residues in the CDR3. This chain's CDR3 is CAISGSAAPGRAPSEQYF. CDR3 sequence (DNA): TGTGCCATCAGTGGTTCTGCGGCTCCGGGACGTGCCCCCTCCGAGCAGTACTTC.

The chain recombines TRBV29-1 with TRBJ2-1; 10 bases line up with TRBD2. Germline V gene sequence: CDR1 SQVTM, CDR2 ANQGSEA. V was pared by 4 bases and J by 9 bases, with 9 bases of the junction left unmatched. The CDR3 contains 14 residues. The CDR3 here is CSVGPSGGAGEQFF. CDR3 DNA sequence: TGCAGCGTTGGGCCCAGCGGGGGGGCCGGTGAGCAGTTCTTC.

The genes are TRBV28 and TRBJ2-3; unclear D gene. Germline V gives CDR1 MDHEN, CDR2 SYDVKM. The CDR3 spans 12 residues. The ends were cut back, 5 bases at V and 2 bases at J, with 5 bases in the middle. CDR3 coding DNA: TGTGCCAGCAGTCCACCCACAGATACGCAGTATTTT. Protein product: CASSPPTDTQYF.

Details on this clone: The same CDR3 arises from other DNA sequences in this sample as well. V usage is TRBV30 and J usage is TRBJ2-1; the D gene is possibly TRBD2 (5 bases). The CDR3 runs to 15 residues. Deletions cut 0 bases from V and 1 base from J, with 10 bases between. Germline CDR1 GTSNPN, CDR2 SVGIG (reference sequence). CDR3 sequence: CAWSVPSGSYNEQFF. DNA for the CDR3: TGTGCCTGGAGTGTCCCAAGCGGATCCTACAATGAGCAGTTCTTC.

The CDR3 is CAWSVTVDNSPLHF. In DNA, the CDR3 is TGTGCCTGGAGTGTAACCGTAGATAATTCACCCCTCCACTTT. The V call is TRBV30, the J call TRBJ1-6, with D unresolved. Between the trimmed V and J ends, which lost 0 bases and 5 bases, there was a span of 8 bases. CDR1 is GTSNPN, CDR2 SVGIG, per germline (reference sequence). The CDR3 sequence is 14 residues long.

V and J are TRBV10-1 and TRBJ2-1, with 8 bases aligning to TRBD2. Losses at the gene ends were 4 bases for V and 0 bases for J; bases not matched to a gene: 8. This CDR3 has 17 amino acids. CDR1 and CDR2 from the germline V gene are WNHNN and SYGVQD (reference sequence). CDR3: CASSATHGTSSYNEQFF. The CDR3 DNA sequence: TGCGCCAGCAGTGCCACCCACGGGACTAGCTCCTACAATGAGCAGTTCTTC.

The chain uses TRBV7-2 and TRBJ2-1; a weak D match, TRBD2 (5 bases). The V gene's germline CDR1 is SGHTA and CDR2 FQGNSA. Trimming took 8 bases from V and 1 from J, leaving 9 bases between them. The CDR3 runs 13 residues. DNA for the CDR3: TGTGCCAGCCGCCCGGGGTCCTACAATGAGCAGTTCTTC. This encodes CASRPGSYNEQFF.

The chain employs TRBV6-5 and TRBJ2-5; the D gene could be TRBD1 or TRBD2 (5 bases each). The CDR3 runs 15 residues. Trimming stripped 2 bases from V and 2 bases from J, with 12 bases between. CDR1 is MNHEY, CDR2 SVGAGI, per germline. DNA for the CDR3: TGTGCCAGCAGTTACACCGGGACGTCACAAGAGACCCAGTACTTC. Translating gives CASSYTGTSQETQYF.

There are a few counts of this clone. V usage is TRBV11-2 and J usage is TRBJ1-1, with unresolved D. V lost 2 bases, J lost 5 bases, and 9 bases lay in between. The CDR3 covers 13 residues. Germline CDR1 and CDR2: SGHAT and FQNNGV. The CDR3 DNA sequence: TGTGCCAGCAGCTTATGGGGAGAAACTGAAGCTTTCTTT. Its protein is CASSLWGETEAFF.

This chain links TRBV6-5 with TRBJ2-1, with TRBD2 matching 9 bases. The CDR3 is made up of 16 amino acids. V was pared by 4 bases and J by 10 bases, with 14 bases of the junction left unmatched. Germline V lookup: CDR1 MNHEY, CDR2 SVGAGI. The CDR3 DNA is TGTGCCAGCAGTTTTGGTGGCGGGAGGGTATTAGGGGAGCAGTTCTTC. Protein sequence: CASSFGGGRVLGEQFF.

The V and J genes are TRBV27 and TRBJ2-5; 7 bases fit TRBD1. The CDR3 spans 14 residues. Germline V gene sequence: CDR1 MNHEY, CDR2 SMNVEV (reference sequence). Trimming removed 8 bases from V and 2 bases from J; junction bases left unmatched: 8. CDR3 bases: TGTGCCAGCGCTAGTTACAGGGGACAAGAGACCCAGTACTTC. It translates to CASASYRGQETQYF.

The chain uses TRBV9 and TRBJ2-1; no firm D call. The CDR3 runs 16 residues. Germline assignment: CDR1 SGDLS and CDR2 YYNGEE. V lost 2 bases and J lost 0, with 12 bases in between. The CDR3: CASSVLGISSYNEQFF. CDR3 DNA: TGTGCCAGCAGCGTTCTGGGGATTAGCTCCTACAATGAGCAGTTCTTC.

This chain joins TRBV7-9 and TRBJ2-7; the D is unclear. Trimming shortened V by 4 bases and J by 4 bases, and 14 bases separated the two germline ends. There are 14 residues in the CDR3. Per the germline V gene, CDR1 is SEHNR and CDR2 is FQNEAQ (reference sequence). CDR3 region: CASSSWVYGYEQYF. The CDR3 DNA follows: TGTGCCAGCAGCTCATGGGTGTACGGGTACGAGCAGTACTTC.

V gene TRBV4-1 combines with J gene TRBJ2-1; D is unresolved. Between the trimmed V and J ends, which lost 1 base and 8 bases, there was a span of 18 bases. The CDR3 totals 16 residues. The germline V gene encodes CDR1 MGHRA and CDR2 YSYEKL. The CDR3 nucleotides are TGCGCCAGCAGCCAAGTTAGCTCGGCATGGGCCGATGAGCAGTTCTTC. This codes for CASSQVSSAWADEQFF.

This clone has only one observation. V and J are TRBV29-1 and TRBJ1-2, with D possibly TRBD1 on 5 matching bases. The CDR3 length is 13 residues. Germline values: CDR1 SQVTM, CDR2 ANQGSEA. V lost 5 bases and J 0 bases, leaving 10 bases between the germline ends. The CDR3 loop reads CSVQQASNYGYTF. The CDR3 nucleotides read TGCAGCGTTCAACAGGCTTCTAACTATGGCTACACCTTC. The full variable domain, in which reference TRBV29-1 and TRBJ1-2 provide the parts outside the CDR3, is SAVISQKPSRDICQRGTSLTIQCQVDSQVTMMFWYRQQPGQSLTLIATANQGSEATYESGFVIDKFPISRPNLTFSTLTVSNMSPEDSSIYLCSVQQASNYGYTFGSGTRLTVV.